The clone carrying this T cell receptor (beta chain) showed up many times. Its specificity is not known. This sample was taken from a study of T cells in Graves' hyperthyroidism and ophthalmopathy. About the research overall: The initial diagnosis was the point when peripheral blood was collected, ahead of any treatment.

RNA transcripts yielded amplified TCR beta CDR3 regions. In the first-round RT-PCR of the TCR CDR3, the HTBI primer set was used. TCRdb reprocessed the multiplex PCR reads with MiXCR, giving one entry per CDR3 protein. This sample has around 350,000 distinct CDR3 sequences; approximately 19% occur once, and the top ten carry around 4%. Graves' hyperthyroidism was deemed stable absent ophthalmopathy progression within 18 months. The study excluded patients with uncontrolled infection, other autoimmune disease, pregnancy or lactation. Study-level points and caveats: A model of 13 V-J features distinguished ophthalmopathy from stable hyperthyroidism.

The ends lost 2 bases at V and 7 bases at J; junction bases unmatched: 11. Germline CDR1 and CDR2: MNHEY and SVGAGI. The CDR3 runs to 15 residues. The TCR comes from a woman under 30 with Graves' hyperthyroidism. The chain employs TRBV6-5 and TRBJ2-7; TRBD1 matches at 7 bases. Sequencing input: blood. CDR3 coding DNA: TGTGCCAGCAGTTACCATCCCAGGGGGAGTCTAGAGCAGTACTTC. Translating gives CASSYHPRGSLEQYF.